Following are 2 T cell receptor beta chains from one sample sequenced in a study of blood T cell repertoires in COVID-19 (dated by TCRdb to about 2020). Preparation of the library involved the immunoSEQ multiplex PCR assay. TCRdb limited this immuneACCESS table to in-frame rearrangements with V and J called. A share of clones is missing; checked studies link under half to unresolved V genes, and the rest is unexplained. This sample has approximately 81,000 clones in its table, and roughly four fifths of those were observed once. Clones ranked in the top ten supply around 6.9% of the sample. Sequenced input: peripheral blood. Receptors originate from a human donor in a cohort sampled during active COVID-19.

The rearrangement links TRBV11-1 to TRBJ2-1; the match to TRBD1 covers 7 bases. CDR1 and CDR2 from the germline V gene are SGHAT and FQDESV (reference sequence). The CDR3 length is 14 residues. V gave up 4 bases and J gave up 3 bases; unmatched junction bases: 3. CDR3 DNA: TGTGCCAGCAGCTGGGGACAGTACTACAATGAGCAGTTCTTC. Protein: CASSWGQYYNEQFF.

This clone has only a few counts. V gene TRBV6-2 or TRBV6-3 combines with J gene TRBJ1-5; D is possibly TRBD1 (5 bases). The CDR3 sequence is 15 residues long. The V gene lost 2 bases and the J gene lost 7 bases, with 15 bases spanning the gap. Germline CDR1 reads MNHEY; CDR2 reads SVGEGT. In nucleotides, the CDR3 is TGTGCCAGCAGTTACCAAGGGCAGGGCAGGCAGCCCCAGCATTTT. Its protein is CASSYQGQGRQPQHF.